Given below is one T cell receptor beta chain in context. Its antigen is undetermined. The data were obtained in a study of cytomegalovirus exposure and HLA in healthy donors. Study summary: Most donors, roughly 84% of some 400 genotyped, fell in the Caucasian-associated ancestry cluster. Overall study results and limits: CMV serostatus stood as the only immune exposure information on hand. It was reported that TCR beta sequences correctly inferred the HLA-A and HLA-B alleles for most subjects. The classifier, whose performance was assessed in both the original and validation cohorts, reportedly diagnosed cytomegalovirus status with high specificity and sensitivity.

Primers included in the PCR were 60 Vbeta and 13 Jbeta primers. The table came from immunoSEQ multiplex PCR; TCRdb's copy has only in-frame clones and leaves some out. The repertoire holds approximately 70,000 clones, roughly 70% seen once, with about 8.9% in the top ten. Germline CDR1 is SGHTA and CDR2 is FQGNSA. Trimming stripped 0 bases from V and 4 bases from J, with 15 bases between. The CDR3 runs to 16 residues. Sequences were obtained from PBMCs. This chain links TRBV7-2 with TRBJ1-2, with D hard to call. The sequence was collected from a woman aged 50 to 60 in good health and CMV-seropositive. The chain's CDR3 is CASSLAPKRSIYGYTF. The CDR3 coding sequence is TGTGCCAGCAGCTTAGCACCGAAGAGGTCGATCTATGGCTACACCTTC.